A selection of T cell receptor beta chains follows, all from one sample in a study of cytomegalovirus exposure and HLA in healthy donors. The method was immunoSEQ multiplex PCR; TCRdb's version includes in-frame clones alone and lacks a portion of them. The specimen's table records more than 45,000 clones. Sequenced material: PBMCs. The receptors stem from a woman in her twenties or thirties in good health and CMV-seropositive. Both conserved end residues are part of each CDR3. D genes are given only for firm matches.

DNA,CDR3,V,D,J
TGTGCCACCAGCATCGGACAGGGTCCCACTGAAGCTTTCTTT,CATSIGQGPTEAFF,TRBV15,TRBD1,TRBJ1-1
TGCGCCAGCAGCCAAGGGATACTCGACAGGGTCAACGGCTACACCTTC,CASSQGILDRVNGYTF,TRBV4-1,TRBD1,TRBJ1-2
TGTGCCAGCAGTGAGGCGGCCACCATCTACGAGCAGTACTTC,CASSEAATIYEQYF,TRBV6-1,NA,TRBJ2-7
TGTGCCAGCAGCCAAGAAATTGGCGGCACCGGGGAGCTGTTTTTT,CASSQEIGGTGELFF,TRBV4-2,NA,TRBJ2-2
TGCGCCAGCCAATTCCCGAACACCGGGGAGCTGTTTTTT,CASQFPNTGELFF,TRBV10-1,NA,TRBJ2-2
TGTGCCAGCAAGAAAGGGGCAGAGACCCAGTACTTC,CASKKGAETQYF,TRBV6-1,NA,TRBJ2-5
TGCGCCAGCAGCCCGACAGGGGGGGATGAGACCCAGTACTTC,CASSPTGGDETQYF,TRBV5-1,TRBD1,TRBJ2-5
TGCACCAGCAGCCAAGATTGCCGGGGTAACTATGGCTACACCTTC,CTSSQDCRGNYGYTF,TRBV1,NA,TRBJ1-2
TGCGCCAGCAGCCTAGAAGGACAGGGGGTGGATGGCTACACCTTC,CASSLEGQGVDGYTF,TRBV4-1,TRBD1,TRBJ1-2
TGTGCCAGCAGTTTACCCGGCGGACAGACCGGGAGGTGGTACACCGGGGAGCTGTTTTTT,CASSLPGGQTGRWYTGELFF,TRBV28,NA,TRBJ2-2
TGTGCCAGCAGTTACTCGAGCCGGGACAGGGGCCTCCAGCATTTT,CASSYSSRDRGLQHF,TRBV6-5,TRBD1,TRBJ1-5
TGTGCCAGCAGCTTGTACCCTTCGGGAGGGGATCAGCCCCAGCATTTT,CASSLYPSGGDQPQHF,TRBV5-5,NA,TRBJ1-5
TGTGCCAGCAGTGGTGACAGGGGTTATCAGCCCCAGCATTTT,CASSGDRGYQPQHF,TRBV2,TRBD1,TRBJ1-5
TGCAGTGCTAGCGTAACAGATACGCAGTATTTT,CSASVTDTQYF,TRBV20-1,NA,TRBJ2-3
TGTGCCAGCAGTTTACGGGGTCAGCCCCAGCATTTT,CASSLRGQPQHF,TRBV28,NA,TRBJ1-5
TGCAGCGCTAAGCTAACAGGGAAGGAGACCCAGTACTTC,CSAKLTGKETQYF,TRBV29-1,NA,TRBJ2-5
TGTGCCAGCAGGTCGGATTTAGCCAGCAATGAGCAGTTCTTC,CASRSDLASNEQFF,TRBV11-2,NA,TRBJ2-1
TGCAGCGTCGCCGGGACTAGCGGGAGGGAAGATACGCAGTATTTT,CSVAGTSGREDTQYF,TRBV29-1,TRBD2,TRBJ2-3
TGTGCCACCAGCCTAGACTCACCCGCCTACGAGCAGTACTTC,CATSLDSPAYEQYF,TRBV15,NA,TRBJ2-7
TGCGCCAGCAGCTTTTCGACAGGCTCTAACACTGAAGCTTTCTTT,CASSFSTGSNTEAFF,TRBV5-1,NA,TRBJ1-1
TGTGCCAGCAGTTCAGGAAGCTATGGCTACACCTTC,CASSSGSYGYTF,TRBV28,NA,TRBJ1-2
TGTGCCAGCAGCGTTGAGCGGGGGCCAGATACGCAGTATTTT,CASSVERGPDTQYF,TRBV9,TRBD2,TRBJ2-3
TGTGCCAGCAGCCCGGGACTCCCGAACACTGAAGCTTTCTTT,CASSPGLPNTEAFF,TRBV11-2,NA,TRBJ1-1
TGCGCCAGCAGCCCTCAGGTGGGACAGGGGTTCTCCGGCTACACCTTC,CASSPQVGQGFSGYTF,TRBV5-1,TRBD1,TRBJ1-2
TGTGCCAGCAGTTATATTGAAATGAGGAACACTGAAGCTTTCTTT,CASSYIEMRNTEAFF,TRBV5-6,NA,TRBJ1-1
TGCGCCAGCAGCTTGGAGGTCAGGGGGCTAGGTGAGCAGTTCTTC,CASSLEVRGLGEQFF,TRBV5-1,TRBD1,TRBJ2-1
TGTGCCAGCAGCTGGGAGGGTACCAGGGGGCTGCGGTATGGCTACACCTTC,CASSWEGTRGLRYGYTF,TRBV5-6,TRBD1,TRBJ1-2